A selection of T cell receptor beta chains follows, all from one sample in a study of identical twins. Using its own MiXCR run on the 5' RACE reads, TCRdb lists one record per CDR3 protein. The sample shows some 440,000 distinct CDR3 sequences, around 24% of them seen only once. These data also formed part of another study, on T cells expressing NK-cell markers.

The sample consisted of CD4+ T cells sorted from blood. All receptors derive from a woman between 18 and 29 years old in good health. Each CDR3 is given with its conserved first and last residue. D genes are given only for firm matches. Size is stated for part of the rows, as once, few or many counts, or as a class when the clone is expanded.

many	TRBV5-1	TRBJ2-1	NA	TGCGCCAGCAGCTTGTTGGCTAGTGACAATGAGCAGTTCTTC	CASSLLASDNEQFF
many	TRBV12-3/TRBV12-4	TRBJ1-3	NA	TGTGCCAGCGGGACGCTGGGAAACACCATATATTTT	CASGTLGNTIYF
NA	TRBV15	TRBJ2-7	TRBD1	TGTGCCACCAGCAGAGAACAGGGGGCGAGGAACGAGCAGTACTTC	CATSREQGARNEQYF
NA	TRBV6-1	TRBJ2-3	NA	TGTGCCAGCCGCCTCATTAGCACAGATACGCAGTATTTT	CASRLISTDTQYF
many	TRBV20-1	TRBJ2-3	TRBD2	TGCAGTGCTCAGACTAGCGGTACGCAGTATTTT	CSAQTSGTQYF
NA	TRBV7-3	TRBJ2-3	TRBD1	TGTGCCAGCAGTCCTAGGACAGGGGGCCCCAGAACTGAGGGCACAGATACGCAGTATTTT	CASSPRTGGPRTEGTDTQYF
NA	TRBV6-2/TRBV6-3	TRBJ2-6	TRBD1	TGTGCCAGCAGTACTACAGGGGCTGGGGCCAACGTCCTGACTTTC	CASSTTGAGANVLTF
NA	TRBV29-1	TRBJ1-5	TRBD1	TGCAGCGTGAGGACAGGTGGCAATCAGCCCCAGCATTTT	CSVRTGGNQPQHF
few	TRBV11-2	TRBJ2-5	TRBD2	TGTGCCAGCAGCACAAACGTCGGCACTAGCGGGGTCCAAGAGACCCAGTACTTC	CASSTNVGTSGVQETQYF
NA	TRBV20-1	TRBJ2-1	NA	TGCAGTGCCAGAGGGGGGCCCGATGAGCAGTTCTTC	CSARGGPDEQFF
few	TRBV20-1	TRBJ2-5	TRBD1	TGCAGTGGTCAGACAGGGGGAGAGACCCAGTACTTC	CSGQTGGETQYF
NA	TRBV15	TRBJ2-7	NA	TGTGCCACCAGCAGGAGGGGCAGGGGACCCGAGCAGTACTTC	CATSRRGRGPEQYF
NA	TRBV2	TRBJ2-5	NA	TGTGCCAGCAGCCTGGGACTTTCTAGGGAGACCCAGTACTTC	CASSLGLSRETQYF
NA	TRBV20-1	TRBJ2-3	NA	TGCAGTGTCGGAGGGGCTAGCACAGATACGCAGTATTTT	CSVGGASTDTQYF
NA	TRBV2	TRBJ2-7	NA	TGTGCCAGCAGTGTAAGTTCCCTTACCTACGAGCAGTACTTC	CASSVSSLTYEQYF
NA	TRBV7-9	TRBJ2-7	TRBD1	TGTGCCAGCAGCTTAGTCCGGGACAGGAATGTGAGGCAGTACTTC	CASSLVRDRNVRQYF
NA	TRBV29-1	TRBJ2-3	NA	TGCAGCGTTGAAGATTGGATCGCGGGTGGGGGTACGCAGTATTTT	CSVEDWIAGGGTQYF
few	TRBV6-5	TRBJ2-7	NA	TGTGCCAGCAGTTTCCCAATGGCCTCCCCCTCCGAGCAGTACTTC	CASSFPMASPSEQYF
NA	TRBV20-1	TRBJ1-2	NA	TGCAGTGCGATGAGTCCTAACTATGGCTACACCTTC	CSAMSPNYGYTF
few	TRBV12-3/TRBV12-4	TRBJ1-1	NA	TGTGCCAGCAGTTTAGCTTACGTCGAAGCTTTCTTT	CASSLAYVEAFF
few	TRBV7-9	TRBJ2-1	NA	TGTGCCAGCAGTTTTAAGTGGCGGTCGTCCTTTTACAATGAGCAGTTCTTC	CASSFKWRSSFYNEQFF
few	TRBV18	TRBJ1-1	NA	TGTGCCAGCTCACCCGGCAGGGAAGCTTTCTTT	CASSPGREAFF
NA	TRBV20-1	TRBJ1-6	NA	TGCAGTGCTAGTAGGGGTTTGGGGTCACCCCTCCACTTT	CSASRGLGSPLHF
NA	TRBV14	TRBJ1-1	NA	TGTGCCAGCAGCCAGCAGGTGAACACTGAAGCTTTCTTT	CASSQQVNTEAFF
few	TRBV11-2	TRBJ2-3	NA	TGTGCCAGCAGCTCCCCGTGGAGCCAGGGAGATACGCAGTATTTT	CASSSPWSQGDTQYF
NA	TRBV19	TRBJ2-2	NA	TGTGCCAGTAGTATAGCAGTTGACACCGGGGAGCTGTTTTTT	CASSIAVDTGELFF
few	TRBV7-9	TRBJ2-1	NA	TGTGCCAGCAGCTCGAGAAGGTTGCCCTACAATGAGCAGTTCTTC	CASSSRRLPYNEQFF
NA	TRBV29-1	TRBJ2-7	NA	TGCAGCGTTGGATCAATGGCCTACGAGCAGTACTTC	CSVGSMAYEQYF
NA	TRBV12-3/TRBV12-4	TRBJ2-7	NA	TGTGCCAGCAGGTCCCGCAGGGGCCCCTCCTACGAGCAGTACTTC	CASRSRRGPSYEQYF
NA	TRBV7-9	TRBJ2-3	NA	TGTGCCAGCAGCTTAGGCTTTTTCGGGACGATCACAGATACGCAGTATTTT	CASSLGFFGTITDTQYF
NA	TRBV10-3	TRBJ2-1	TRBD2	TGTGCCATCAGTACTAGCGGATCCTACAATGAGCAGTTCTTC	CAISTSGSYNEQFF
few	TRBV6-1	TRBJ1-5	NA	TGTGCCAGCAGCCCCAGGTGGAGGGGAGGCAATCAGCCCCAGCATTTT	CASSPRWRGGNQPQHF
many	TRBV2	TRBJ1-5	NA	TGTGCCAGCAGTGTCATTCGAGACGGAGATCAGCCCCAGCATTTT	CASSVIRDGDQPQHF
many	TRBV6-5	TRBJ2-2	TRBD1	TGTGCCAGCAGCCCTAGGGGCGGACAGGGATATACCGGGGAGCTGTTTTTT	CASSPRGGQGYTGELFF
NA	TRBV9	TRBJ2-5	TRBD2	TGTGCCAGCAGCGTAGAGGCTAGCGGACAAGAGACCCAGTACTTC	CASSVEASGQETQYF
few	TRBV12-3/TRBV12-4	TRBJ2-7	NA	TGTGCCAGCAGTTTATACCCTACCAACTACGAGCAGTACTTC	CASSLYPTNYEQYF
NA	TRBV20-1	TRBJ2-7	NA	TGCAGTGCTAGAGACCCCCCCTACGAGCAGTACTTC	CSARDPPYEQYF
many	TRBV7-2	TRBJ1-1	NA	TGTGCCAGCAGCTTCAGGGGAGGTAGCACTGAAGCTTTCTTT	CASSFRGGSTEAFF
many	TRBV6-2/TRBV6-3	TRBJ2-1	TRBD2	TGTGCCAGCATTGGACTAGCCGGAAGCTCCTACAATGAGCAGTTCTTC	CASIGLAGSSYNEQFF
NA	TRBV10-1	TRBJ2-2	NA	TGCGCCAGCCGGGAAGGGGTCAACACCGGGGAGCTGTTTTTT	CASREGVNTGELFF
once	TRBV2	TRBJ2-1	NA	TGTGCCAGCACCTTTGTCCGCTACAATGAGCAGTTCTTC	CASTFVRYNEQFF
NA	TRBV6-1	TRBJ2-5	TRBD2	TGTGCCAGCACCCAGACTAGCGGGGGGGCACGAGAGACCCAGTACTTC	CASTQTSGGARETQYF
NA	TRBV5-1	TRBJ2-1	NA	TGCGCCAGCAGCTTGGGAACAGGAGACAATGAGCAGTTCTTC	CASSLGTGDNEQFF
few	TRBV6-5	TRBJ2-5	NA	TGTGCCAGCAGTTACGTAAGGGGGACACTATTAGAGACCCAGTACTTC	CASSYVRGTLLETQYF
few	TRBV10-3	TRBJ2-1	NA	TGTGCCATCAGTCCACATAGTGGTCTGTTCTTC	CAISPHSGLFF
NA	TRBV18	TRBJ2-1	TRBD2	TGTGCCAGCTCGTATGGTCTAGCGGCCTACAATGAGCAGTTCTTC	CASSYGLAAYNEQFF
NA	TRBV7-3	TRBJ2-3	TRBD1	TGTGCCAGCAGCCCCGGACAGGGAAGGGATACGCAGTATTTT	CASSPGQGRDTQYF
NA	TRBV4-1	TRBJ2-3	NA	TGCGCCAGCAGCCACTCGGGGGCAGATACGCAGTATTTT	CASSHSGADTQYF
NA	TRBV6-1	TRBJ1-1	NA	TGTGCCAGCAGTGATATTGGCCCAAAGGCATGTGAAGCTTTCTTT	CASSDIGPKACEAFF
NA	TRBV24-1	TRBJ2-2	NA	TGTGCCACCAGTGTTCCCGGAACCGGGGAGCTGTTTTTT	CATSVPGTGELFF
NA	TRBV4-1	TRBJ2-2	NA	TGCGCCAGCCACGGGGTTAGGGCCGGGGAGCTGTTTTTT	CASHGVRAGELFF
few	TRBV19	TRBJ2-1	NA	TGTGCCAGTAGTGCCGGACAGAGCTACAATGAGCAGTTCTTC	CASSAGQSYNEQFF
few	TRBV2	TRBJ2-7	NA	TGTGCCAGCGGAGGGACCCCCTACGAGCAGTACTTC	CASGGTPYEQYF
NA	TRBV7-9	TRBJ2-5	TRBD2	TGTGCCAGCAGCCCTCCGGGACTAGCGGGATTCGGGGAGACCCAGTACTTC	CASSPPGLAGFGETQYF